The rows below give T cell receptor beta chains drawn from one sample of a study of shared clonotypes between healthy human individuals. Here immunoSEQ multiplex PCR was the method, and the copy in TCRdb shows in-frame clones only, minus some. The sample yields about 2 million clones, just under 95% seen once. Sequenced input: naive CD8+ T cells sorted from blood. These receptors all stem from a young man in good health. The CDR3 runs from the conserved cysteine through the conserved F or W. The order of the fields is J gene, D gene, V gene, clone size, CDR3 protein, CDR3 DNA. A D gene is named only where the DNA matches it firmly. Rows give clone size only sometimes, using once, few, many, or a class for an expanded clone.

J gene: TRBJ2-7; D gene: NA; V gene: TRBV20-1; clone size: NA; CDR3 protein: CSARDSYEQYF; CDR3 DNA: TGCAGTGCCAGGGACTCCTACGAGCAGTACTTC
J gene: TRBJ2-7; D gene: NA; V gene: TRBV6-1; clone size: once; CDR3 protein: CASELYEQYF; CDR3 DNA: TGTGCCAGCGAACTTTACGAGCAGTACTTC
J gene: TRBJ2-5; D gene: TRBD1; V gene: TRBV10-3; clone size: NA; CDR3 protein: CAIRDRDNQETQYF; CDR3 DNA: TGTGCCATCAGGGACAGGGATAACCAAGAGACCCAGTACTTC
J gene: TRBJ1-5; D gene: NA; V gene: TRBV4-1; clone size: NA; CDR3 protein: CASSQVESSQPQHF; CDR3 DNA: TGCGCCAGCAGCCAAGTTGAGTCAAGTCAGCCCCAGCATTTT
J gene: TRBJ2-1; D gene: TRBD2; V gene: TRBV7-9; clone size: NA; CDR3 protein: CASSLEASGSLDEQFF; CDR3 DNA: TGTGCCAGCAGCTTAGAAGCTAGCGGGAGTTTGGATGAGCAGTTCTTC
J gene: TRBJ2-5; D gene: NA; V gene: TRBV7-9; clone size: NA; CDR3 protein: CASSLLGTPRETQYF; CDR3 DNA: TGTGCCAGCAGCTTACTCGGGACTCCTCGGGAGACCCAGTACTTC
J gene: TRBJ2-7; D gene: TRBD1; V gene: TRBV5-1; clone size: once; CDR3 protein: CASSWGRTGSGEQYF; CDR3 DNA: TGCGCCAGCAGCTGGGGTAGGACAGGGTCAGGTGAGCAGTACTTC
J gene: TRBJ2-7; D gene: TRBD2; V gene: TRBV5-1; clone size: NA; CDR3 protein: CASSPGLAGGPSYEQYF; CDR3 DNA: TGCGCCAGCAGCCCGGGACTAGCGGGAGGGCCGTCCTACGAGCAGTACTTC
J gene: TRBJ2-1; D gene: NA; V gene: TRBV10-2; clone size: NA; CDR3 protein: CASSIPQRGGGSEQFF; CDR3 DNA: TGCGCCAGCAGTATCCCTCAGCGCGGAGGTGGGTCGGAGCAGTTCTTC
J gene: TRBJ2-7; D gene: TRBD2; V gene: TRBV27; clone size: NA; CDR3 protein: CASSVRTSGAFSYEQYF; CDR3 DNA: TGTGCCAGCAGTGTACGGACTAGCGGGGCATTCTCCTACGAGCAGTACTTC
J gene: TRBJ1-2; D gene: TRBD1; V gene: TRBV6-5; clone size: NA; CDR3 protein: CASSYGQGGGYTF; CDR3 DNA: TGTGCCAGCAGTTACGGACAGGGAGGTGGCTACACCTTC
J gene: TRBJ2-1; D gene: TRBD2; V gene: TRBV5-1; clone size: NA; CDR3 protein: CASSQGLASEQFF; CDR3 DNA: TGCGCCAGCAGCCAGGGACTAGCTTCTGAGCAGTTCTTC
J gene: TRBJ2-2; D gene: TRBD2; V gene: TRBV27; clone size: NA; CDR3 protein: CASSLVAGAGELFF; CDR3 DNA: TGTGCCAGCAGTTTGGTAGCGGGAGCCGGGGAGCTGTTTTTT
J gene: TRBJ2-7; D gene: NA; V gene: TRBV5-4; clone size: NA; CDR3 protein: CASSLQAGVPYEQYF; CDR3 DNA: TGTGCCAGCAGCTTGCAGGCAGGGGTCCCCTACGAGCAGTACTTC
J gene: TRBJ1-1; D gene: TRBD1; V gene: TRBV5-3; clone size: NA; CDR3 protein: CARSHTRTGCAHSTEAFF; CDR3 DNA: TGTGCCAGAAGCCATACAAGGACAGGGTGTGCTCATAGTACTGAAGCTTTCTTT
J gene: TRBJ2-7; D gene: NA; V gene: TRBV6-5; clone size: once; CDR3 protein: CASSYSSSGDNEQYF; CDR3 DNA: TGTGCCAGCAGTTACTCGAGTTCTGGGGATAACGAGCAGTACTTC
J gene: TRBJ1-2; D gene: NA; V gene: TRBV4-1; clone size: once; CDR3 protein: CASSQEASPQIRHGYTF; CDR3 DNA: TGCGCCAGCAGCCAAGAGGCCTCGCCCCAGATTCGACATGGCTACACCTTC
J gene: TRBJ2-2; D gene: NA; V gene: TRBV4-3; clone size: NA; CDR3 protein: CASSQEDREPIGELFF; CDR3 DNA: TGCGCCAGCAGCCAAGAAGACCGGGAGCCGATCGGGGAGCTGTTTTTT
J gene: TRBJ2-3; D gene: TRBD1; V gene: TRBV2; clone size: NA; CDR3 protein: CASSVPGQGSLGTDTQYF; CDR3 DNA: TGTGCCAGCAGTGTTCCGGGACAGGGCTCCCTCGGCACAGATACGCAGTATTTT
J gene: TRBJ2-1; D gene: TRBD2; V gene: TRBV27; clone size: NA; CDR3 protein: CASSLPGLAGYNEQFF; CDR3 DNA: TGTGCCAGCAGTTTACCGGGACTAGCGGGATACAATGAGCAGTTCTTC
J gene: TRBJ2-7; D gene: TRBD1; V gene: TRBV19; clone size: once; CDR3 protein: CASSIGGQGSYEQYF; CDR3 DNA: TGTGCCAGTAGTATAGGGGGACAGGGTTCCTACGAGCAGTACTTC
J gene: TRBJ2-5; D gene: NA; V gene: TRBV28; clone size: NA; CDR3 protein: CASSQGWVPQETQYF; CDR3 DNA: TGTGCCAGCAGCCAGGGGTGGGTCCCTCAAGAGACCCAGTACTTC
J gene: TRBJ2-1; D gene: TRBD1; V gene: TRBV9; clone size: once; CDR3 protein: CASSQGTGGNNEQFF; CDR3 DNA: TGTGCCAGCAGCCAGGGGACAGGGGGAAACAATGAGCAGTTCTTC
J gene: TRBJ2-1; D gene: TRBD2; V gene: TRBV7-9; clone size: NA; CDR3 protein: CASSSRLANEQFF; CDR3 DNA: TGTGCCAGCAGCTCGCGACTAGCGAATGAGCAGTTCTTC
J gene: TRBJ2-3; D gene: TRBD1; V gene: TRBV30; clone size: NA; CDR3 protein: CAWSVVAGTGWTDTQYF; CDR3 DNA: TGTGCCTGGAGTGTAGTAGCCGGGACAGGGTGGACAGATACGCAGTATTTT
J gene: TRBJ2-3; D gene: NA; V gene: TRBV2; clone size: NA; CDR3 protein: CASSFVVSTDTQYF; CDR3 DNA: TGTGCCAGCAGTTTCGTCGTTAGCACAGATACGCAGTATTTT
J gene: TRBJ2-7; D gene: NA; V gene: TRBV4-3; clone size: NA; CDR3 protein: CASSQETPPGRRGQYF; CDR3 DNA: TGCGCCAGCAGCCAAGAAACACCCCCGGGGAGGCGGGGGCAGTACTTC
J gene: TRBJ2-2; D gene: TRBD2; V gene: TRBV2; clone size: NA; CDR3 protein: CASSESLAGGLGTGELFF; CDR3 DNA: TGTGCCAGCAGTGAATCTCTAGCGGGAGGCCTGGGCACCGGGGAGCTGTTTTTT
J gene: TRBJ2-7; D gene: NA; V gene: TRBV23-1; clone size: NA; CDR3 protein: CASSQSRGRLYF; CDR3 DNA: TGCGCCAGCAGTCAATCCAGGGGACGGCTGTACTTC
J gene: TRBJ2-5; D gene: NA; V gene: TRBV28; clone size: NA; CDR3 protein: CASSFVETQYF; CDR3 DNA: TGTGCCAGCAGTTTTGTCGAGACCCAGTACTTC
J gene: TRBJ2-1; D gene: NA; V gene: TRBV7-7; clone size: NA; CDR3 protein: CASSLGGSYNEQFF; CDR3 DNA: TGTGCTAGCAGCTTAGGGGGGTCCTACAATGAGCAGTTCTTC
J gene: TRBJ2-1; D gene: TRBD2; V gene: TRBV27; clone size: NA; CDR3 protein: CASMAGGPLGNEQFF; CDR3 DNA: TGTGCCAGCATGGCGGGGGGGCCTTTGGGAAATGAGCAGTTCTTC
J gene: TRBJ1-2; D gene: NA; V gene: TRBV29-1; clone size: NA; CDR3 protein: CSVEGEGSYGYTF; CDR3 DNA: TGCAGCGTTGAGGGGGAGGGATCATATGGCTACACCTTC